This T cell receptor beta chain originates from a study of T cell repertoires in cytomegalovirus infection. One entry per CDR3 protein results from TCRdb running MiXCR on the reads. This sample carries 600,000 to 700,000 distinct CDR3 sequences, about 30% of them seen once, and the ten largest clones take roughly 18%. Concerning this clonotype itself: Its antigen is undetermined.

The origin of this receptor is a human donor in good health (CMV status not recorded). Some clones in this sample may be carry-over from other donors' samples. Sequencing was performed on cultured PBMCs, taken from culture after CMV antigen stimulation.

The CDR3 spells CAISEPPTGMNTEAFF. DNA for the CDR3: TGTGCCATCAGTGAGCCACCGACAGGGATGAACACTGAAGCTTTCTTT. The rearrangement links TRBV10-3 to TRBJ1-1, with 7 bases identical to TRBD1. Germline values: CDR1 ENHRY, CDR2 SYGVKD. Unmatched junction bases numbered 6, after V lost 2 bases and J lost 0 bases. The CDR3 has 16 residues.